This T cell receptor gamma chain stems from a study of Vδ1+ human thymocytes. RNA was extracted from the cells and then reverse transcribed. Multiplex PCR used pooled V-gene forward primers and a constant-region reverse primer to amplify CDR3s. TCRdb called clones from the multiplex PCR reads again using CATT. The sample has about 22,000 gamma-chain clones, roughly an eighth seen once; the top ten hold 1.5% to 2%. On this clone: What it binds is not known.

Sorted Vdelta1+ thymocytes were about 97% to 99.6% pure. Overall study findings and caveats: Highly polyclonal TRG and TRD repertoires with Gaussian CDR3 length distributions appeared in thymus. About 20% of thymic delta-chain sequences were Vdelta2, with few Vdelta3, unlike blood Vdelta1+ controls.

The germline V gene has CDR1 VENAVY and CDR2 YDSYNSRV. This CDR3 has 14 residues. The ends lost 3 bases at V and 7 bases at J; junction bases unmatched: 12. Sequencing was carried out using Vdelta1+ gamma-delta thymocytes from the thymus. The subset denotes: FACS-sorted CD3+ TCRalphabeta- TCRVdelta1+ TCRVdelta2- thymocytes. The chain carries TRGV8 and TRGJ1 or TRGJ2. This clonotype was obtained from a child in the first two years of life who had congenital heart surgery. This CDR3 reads CATWDQNSRYKKLF. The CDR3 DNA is TGTGCCACCTGGGATCAGAACAGCAGGTATAAGAAACTCTTT.